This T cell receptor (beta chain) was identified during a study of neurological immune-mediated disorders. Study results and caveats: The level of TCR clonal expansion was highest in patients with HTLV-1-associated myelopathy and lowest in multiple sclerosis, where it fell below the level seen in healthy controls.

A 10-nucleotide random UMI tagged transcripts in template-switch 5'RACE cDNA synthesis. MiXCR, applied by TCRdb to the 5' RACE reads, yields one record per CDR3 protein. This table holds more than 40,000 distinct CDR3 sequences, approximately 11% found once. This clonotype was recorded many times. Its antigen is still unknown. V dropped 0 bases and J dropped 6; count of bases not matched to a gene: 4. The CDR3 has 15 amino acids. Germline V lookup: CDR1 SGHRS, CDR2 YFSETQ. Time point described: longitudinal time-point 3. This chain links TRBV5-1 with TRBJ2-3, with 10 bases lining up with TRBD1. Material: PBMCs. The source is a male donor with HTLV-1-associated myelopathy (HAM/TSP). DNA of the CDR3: TGCGCCAGCAGCTTGGAGGCGGGACAGGGGGATACGCAGTATTTT. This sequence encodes CASSLEAGQGDTQYF.